This record covers a single T cell receptor beta chain. Its cognate antigen has yet to be identified. Base qualities were left out, and no much larger clone turns up one base away. The CDR3 regions of human TCRbeta chains were subjected to immunosequencing. The source study handled its data this way. Repertoire TCRs were checked for matches against a reference library of SARS-CoV-2-specific TCRs that had been generated using the MIRA antigen-specificity platform. Breadth was defined as the fraction of unique TCRs that were SARS-CoV-2-associated, and depth was defined as the fraction of total T cells that were SARS-CoV-2-associated. Using the MIRA data, each spike-specific TCR was mapped to the spike region that the TCR reacts to and placed in a CD4 or CD8 class. Log10-transformed breadth and depth values were compared by one-way ANOVA with Sidak's multiple comparisons tests. Entries here come from immuneACCESS through TCRdb and include only in-frame sequences with V and J called. Some clones fail to appear in such tables; in the studies checked, an unresolved V gene covers under half of the shortfall, and the cause of the remainder is unknown. For V, J and clone size, that table is used; D and trimming come from the DNA. A total of some 130,000 clones appear in this sample, 84% of them only once. Approximately 4% of the sample is in the top ten clones.

V lost 3 bases and J lost 5 bases, and the count of bases not matched to a germline gene is 5. As encoded in the germline V gene, CDR1 is SGDLS while CDR2 is YYNGEE. The CDR3 holds 14 amino acids from the cysteine to the phenylalanine. The CDR3 DNA has 42 bases and is translated from base 1. The data were taken from a study of T cell responses to AZD1222 COVID-19 vaccine (dated by TCRdb to about 2021). For context, the study as a whole: AZD1222 recipients given second doses at about 4 weeks or at about 12 weeks were pooled, since spike-specific TCR depth and breadth were not found to differ between the two schedules. TCR sequencing covered 233 trial participants: some 210 given two doses of AZD1222 and approximately 26 given two doses of MenACWY control vaccine. Trial participants were enrolled into age subgroups of 18-55, 56-69 and 70-plus years, which contained approximately 150, 30 and 60 TCR-sequenced participants, respectively. What the work shows at the level of the full study, not this receptor alone: The vaccine-associated CD4 TCRs covered the entire spike protein, and the dominant responses fell in regions 160-218 and 743-854. Reportedly, almost half of the unique spike-specific TCRs recognized epitopes lying outside the regions that are mutated in the B.1.351 and B.1.1.7 variants. Only six or seven AZD1222 recipients were SARS-CoV-2 seropositive at baseline, limiting conclusions about previously exposed vaccinees. Most participants were white British and females outnumbered males, and the authors suggested that clonal diversity may have been underestimated. In the small 56-69-year group, the increase in depth fell short of significance, most likely because of low power. No day 14 peak-response samples were available, so repertoires were characterized only after the peak T cell response. After two AZD1222 doses, spike-specific TCR breadth and depth were significantly higher than at day 0 and than in MenACWY recipients.

Reading the label with the study, this specimen's time point is: baseline before first vaccination. Vaccinee samples were obtained from the UK trials COV001 and COV002, which included a single-blind randomized controlled phase 2/3 trial of AZD1222 (ChAdOx1 nCoV-19) in healthy adults. For TCRbeta chain sequencing, PBMC samples from trial participants were taken at day 0 and at day 28 after the second dose. This specimen consisted of peripheral blood, obtained on day 0 of AZD1222 vaccination. This chain joins TRBV9 to TRBJ1-1; 9 central nucleotides agree with TRBD1. This TCR was recovered from an adult in good health. This receptor has the CDR3 CASSEQGAQTEAFF. The DNA is TGTGCCAGCAGCGAACAGGGGGCGCAGACTGAAGCTTTCTTT.